This T cell receptor beta chain was profiled in a study of blood T cell repertoires in COVID-19. Trimming pared 2 bases from V and 2 bases from J, leaving 6 bases between. CDR3 length: 13 residues. Using immunoSEQ multiplex PCR, the repertoire was profiled, and TCRdb retains in-frame clones only, with some absent. The top ten clones hold roughly 7.8% of a sample with about 200,000 clones, approximately 80% of them seen once. The sample comprised peripheral blood. This receptor was obtained from a woman older than 75 with COVID-19, enrolled during active disease. This chain uses TRBV12-3 or TRBV12-4 with TRBJ2-5, with a possible D match to TRBD2 (5 bases). CDR3 loop: CASSLTRQETQYF. For the CDR3, the DNA is TGTGCCAGCAGTTTAACTAGACAAGAGACCCAGTACTTC.